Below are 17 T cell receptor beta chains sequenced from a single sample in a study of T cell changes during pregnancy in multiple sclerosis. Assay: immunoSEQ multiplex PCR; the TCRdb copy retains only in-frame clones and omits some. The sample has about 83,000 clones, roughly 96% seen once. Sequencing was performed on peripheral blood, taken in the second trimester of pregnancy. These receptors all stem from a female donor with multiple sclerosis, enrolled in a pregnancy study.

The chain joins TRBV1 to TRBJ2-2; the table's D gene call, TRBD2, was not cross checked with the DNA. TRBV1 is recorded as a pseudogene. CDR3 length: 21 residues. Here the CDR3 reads CTSSQGARLAGRPGNTGELFF. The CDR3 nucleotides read TGCACCAGCAGCCAAGGGGCGAGACTAGCGGGACGGCCGGGAAACACCGGGGAGCTGTTTTTT.

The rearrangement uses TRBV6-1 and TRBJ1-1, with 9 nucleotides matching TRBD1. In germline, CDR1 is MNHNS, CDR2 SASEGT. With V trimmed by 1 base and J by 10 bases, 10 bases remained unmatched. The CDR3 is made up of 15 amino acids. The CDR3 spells CASSEGGQGGDAAFF. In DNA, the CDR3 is TGTGCCAGCAGTGAAGGGGGACAGGGTGGGGACGCAGCTTTCTTT.

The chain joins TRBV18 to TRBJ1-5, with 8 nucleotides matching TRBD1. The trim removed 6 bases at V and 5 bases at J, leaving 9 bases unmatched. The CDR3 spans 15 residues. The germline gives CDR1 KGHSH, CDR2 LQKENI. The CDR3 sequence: CASSDGQGRDQPQHF. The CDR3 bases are TGTGCCAGCTCGGACGGACAGGGAAGGGATCAGCCCCAGCATTTT.

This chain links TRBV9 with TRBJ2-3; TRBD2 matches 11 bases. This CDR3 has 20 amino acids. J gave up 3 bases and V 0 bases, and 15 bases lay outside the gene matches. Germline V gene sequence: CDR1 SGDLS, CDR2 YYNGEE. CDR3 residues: CASSVVLWISGRALTDTQYF. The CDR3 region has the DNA TGTGCCAGCAGCGTAGTCTTGTGGATTAGCGGGAGGGCGTTAACAGATACGCAGTATTTT.

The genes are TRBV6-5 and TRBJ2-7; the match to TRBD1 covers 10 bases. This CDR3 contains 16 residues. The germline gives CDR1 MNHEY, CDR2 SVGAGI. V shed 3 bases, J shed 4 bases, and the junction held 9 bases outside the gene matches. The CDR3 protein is CASSYYPPGQGYEQYF. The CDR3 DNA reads TGTGCCAGCAGTTATTATCCACCGGGACAGGGGTACGAGCAGTACTTC.

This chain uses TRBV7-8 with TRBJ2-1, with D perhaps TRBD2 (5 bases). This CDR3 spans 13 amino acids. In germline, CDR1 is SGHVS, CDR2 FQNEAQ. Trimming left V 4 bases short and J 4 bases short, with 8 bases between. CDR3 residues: CASSSTTYNEQFF. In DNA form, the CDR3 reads TGTGCCAGCAGCTCGACTACTTACAATGAGCAGTTCTTC.

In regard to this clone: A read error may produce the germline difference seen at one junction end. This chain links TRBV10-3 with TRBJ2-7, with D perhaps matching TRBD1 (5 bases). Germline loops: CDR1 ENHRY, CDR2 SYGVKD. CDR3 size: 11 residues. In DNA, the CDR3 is TGTGCCATCAGTGATGACAGAATTCCCGCTTTC. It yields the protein CAISDDRIPAF.

CDR3 loop: CASTSKSGTGGYTF. The CDR3 coding sequence is TGTGCCAGCACCTCCAAATCCGGGACAGGGGGCTACACCTTC. This rearrangement joins TRBV11-2 to TRBJ1-2, with 9 positions matching TRBD1. The CDR3 is 14 amino acids. Germline V gene lookup returns CDR1 SGHAT and CDR2 FQNNGV. The V and J ends lost 7 bases and 8 bases, in that order; junction bases with no gene match: 11.

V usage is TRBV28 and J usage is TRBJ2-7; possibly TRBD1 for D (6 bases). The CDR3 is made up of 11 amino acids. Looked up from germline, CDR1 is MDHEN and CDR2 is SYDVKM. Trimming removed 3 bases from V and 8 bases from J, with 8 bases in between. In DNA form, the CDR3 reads TGTGCCAGCAGTTTCAGGGGTCAGCAGTACTTC. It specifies CASSFRGQQYF.

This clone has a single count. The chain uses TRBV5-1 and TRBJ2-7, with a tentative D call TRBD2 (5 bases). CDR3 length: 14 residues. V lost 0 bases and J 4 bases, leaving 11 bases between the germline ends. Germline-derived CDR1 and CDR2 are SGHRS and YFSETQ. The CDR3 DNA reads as TGCGCCAGCAGCTTGGTAGGGAGTTCGTACGAGCAGTACTTC. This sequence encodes CASSLVGSSYEQYF.

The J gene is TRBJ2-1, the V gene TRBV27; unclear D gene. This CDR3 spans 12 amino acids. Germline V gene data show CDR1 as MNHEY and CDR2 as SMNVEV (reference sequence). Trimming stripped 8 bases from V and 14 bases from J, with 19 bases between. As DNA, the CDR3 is TGTGCCAGCTCTTTCTACAATGGCCGGGAGTTCTTC. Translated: CASSFYNGREFF.

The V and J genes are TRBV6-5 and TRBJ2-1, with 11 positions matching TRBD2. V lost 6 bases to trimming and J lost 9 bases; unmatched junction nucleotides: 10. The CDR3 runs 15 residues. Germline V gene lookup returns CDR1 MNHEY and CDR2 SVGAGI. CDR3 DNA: TGTGCCAGCAGACCCCTCCTAGCGGGAGGTGGTGAGCAGTTCTTC. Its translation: CASRPLLAGGGEQFF.

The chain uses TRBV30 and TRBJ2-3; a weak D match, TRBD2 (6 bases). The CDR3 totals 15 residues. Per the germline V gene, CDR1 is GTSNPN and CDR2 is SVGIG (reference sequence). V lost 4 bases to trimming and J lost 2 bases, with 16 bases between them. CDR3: CAWTLSGGLTDTQYF. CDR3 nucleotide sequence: TGTGCCTGGACCCTTAGCGGCGGCCTCACAGATACGCAGTATTTT.

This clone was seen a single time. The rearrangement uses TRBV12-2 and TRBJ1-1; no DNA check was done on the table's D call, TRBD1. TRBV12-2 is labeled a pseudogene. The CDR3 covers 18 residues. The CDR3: CASRPKTWAGPLGTEAFF. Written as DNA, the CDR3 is TGTGCAAGTCGCCCCAAAACGTGGGCAGGGCCCTTGGGCACTGAAGCTTTCTTT.

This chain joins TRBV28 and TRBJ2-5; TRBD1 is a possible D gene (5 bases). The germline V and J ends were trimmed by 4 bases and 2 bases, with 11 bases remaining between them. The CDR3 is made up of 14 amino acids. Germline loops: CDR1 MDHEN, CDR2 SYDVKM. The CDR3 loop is CASSSPGKQETQYF. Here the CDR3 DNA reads TGTGCCAGCAGTTCACCAGGGAAACAAGAGACCCAGTACTTC.

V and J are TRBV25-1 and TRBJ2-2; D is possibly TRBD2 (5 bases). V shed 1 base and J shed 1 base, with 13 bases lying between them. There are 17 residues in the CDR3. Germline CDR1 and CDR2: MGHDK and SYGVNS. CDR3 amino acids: CASSESRGGGNTGELFF. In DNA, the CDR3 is TGTGCCAGCAGTGAATCTAGAGGAGGAGGGAACACCGGGGAGCTGTTTTTT.

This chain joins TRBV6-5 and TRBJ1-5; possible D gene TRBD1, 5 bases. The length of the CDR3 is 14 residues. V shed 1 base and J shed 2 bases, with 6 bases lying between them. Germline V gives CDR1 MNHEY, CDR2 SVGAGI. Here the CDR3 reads CASSYLGGNQPQHF. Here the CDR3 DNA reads TGTGCCAGCAGTTACTTAGGGGGCAATCAGCCCCAGCATTTT.